Detailed here is one TCR beta chain. The antigen it recognizes is unknown. The input lacks base qualities; no much larger clone sits a single base away. This specimen comes from a study of T cell repertoires in ileal Crohn's disease (dated by TCRdb to the late 2010s). Turning to the overall study: The median duration of disease was about 7.3 years, and at the time of surgery 35% of patients were active smokers. Endoscopic postoperative recurrence was defined by a Rutgeerts score above i0. The study was conducted in parallel with a multicentre cohort built to find predictors of early endoscopic recurrence after ileocolonic resection. TCR repertoire analysis was done in roughly 57 Crohn's disease patients from a prospective multicentre cohort. A total of 171 mucosal samples from approximately 57 patients were sequenced, collected from several sites on the surgical specimen and at postoperative endoscopy. About half of the patients received postoperative therapy: about a dozen received thiopurines and some 20 received anti-TNF agents. Every patient underwent surgery because of a complication, which was stricturing disease in around 60% of cases and penetrating disease in about 39%. Broader findings and caveats from the paper: Patients who were active smokers at surgery had a significantly higher proportion of clonal expansions than non-smokers (around 24% vs 18%, p=0.02). Mucosal CD4 and CD8 T cells were sorted and sequenced only in a subgroup of patients, whose size was not stated. Endoscopic recurrence was linked to a higher percentage of high-frequency clones at surgery, and recurrence occurred in every patient whose clonality exceeded 26.8% (18/57). More high-frequency clones were carried by sorted CD8 T cells than by CD4 T cells, suggesting that mucosal expansions were mainly CD8.

CDR1 and CDR2 were assigned from the germline V gene as SQVTM and ANQGSEA. From the cysteine up to the phenylalanine, the CDR3 has a length of 14 residues. Only the CDR3 portion is preserved as DNA: 42 bases, with reading frame beginning at the first base. V was cut back by 7 bases and J by 0 bases, leaving a gap of 12 bases between them. For commercial TCRB immunosequencing, five hundred nanograms of biopsy DNA were submitted for each sample. Adaptive Biotechnology amplified the CDR3 regions from genomic DNA with a two-step multiplex PCR designed to control amplification bias. The first PCR used primers for every V and J gene segment; the second PCR added barcodes and Illumina adapters. An Illumina instrument was used to sequence the CDR3 libraries. Turning to the authors' computational methods: Analysis combined the vendor-provided pipelines with custom analysis of raw data in R/Bioconductor under R version 3.3.0. Clonality, which ranges from 0 to 1, was calculated as the inverse of the normalised Shannon entropy across all productive clones. High-frequency clones were defined as the repertoire share of the top 100 clones, retaining only clones passing a 95% confidence test. Repertoire diversity was measured with the Simpson index, and overlap between samples was measured with the Morisita-Horn index. This immuneACCESS table, as held by TCRdb, lists in-frame sequences with V and J called but not all clones. Of the missing ones, under half trace to an unresolved V gene in checked studies; the others have no known cause. The V and J calls and clone size are taken from that table; D and trimming were inferred from the DNA. The sample table holds 17,000 or so clones, of which about 91% were seen once. The ten largest account for 4.5% to 6% of the sample.

Adults with ileal or ileocolonic Crohn's disease for whom ileocolonic resection was indicated were considered eligible. Whole ileal mucosal biopsies were kept frozen at -80 degrees C prior to DNA extraction. Genomic DNA was extracted from frozen whole biopsies with a TRizol-based method and quantified on a NanoDrop 2000 spectrophotometer. The clonotype originates from an adult with Crohn's disease. The V gene is TRBV29-1 and the J gene is TRBJ2-2; TRBD1 is a weak D gene call, 5 bases matching. What was sequenced was ileal tissue. The CDR3 region reads CSAMTEANTGELFF. DNA sequence: TGCAGCGCCATGACAGAGGCGAACACCGGGGAGCTGTTTTTT.